Each of the 5 T cell receptor beta chains below was sequenced from the same sample in a study of T cell responses to AZD1222 COVID-19 vaccine. Profiling relied on immunoSEQ multiplex PCR, and the TCRdb table lists in-frame clones only, not all of them. The table has 100,000 to 150,000 clones, around 87% seen once. The source was peripheral blood, collected on day 0 of AZD1222 vaccination. The source of these receptors is an adult in good health.

This chain links TRBV5-1 with TRBJ1-4; D gene ambiguous. V was trimmed by 4 bases and J by 2 bases, leaving 12 bases between them. This CDR3 contains 15 residues. Germline CDR1 is SGHRS and CDR2 is YFSETQ. The CDR3, as DNA: TGCGCCAGCAGCCCGGCTAGCGGGACTAATGAAAAACTGTTTTTT. It encodes CASSPASGTNEKLFF.

The chain recombines TRBV19 with TRBJ2-1, with a tentative D call TRBD2 (6 bases). V was clipped by 1 base and J by 7 bases, with 11 bases between them. This CDR3 has 14 amino acids. Germline V gene sequence: CDR1 LNHDA, CDR2 SQIVND (reference sequence). CDR3 protein: CASSIVGRGNEQFF. CDR3 DNA: TGTGCCAGTAGTATAGTTGGGCGGGGTAATGAGCAGTTCTTC.

This chain uses TRBV5-4 with TRBJ1-6; a weak D match, TRBD1 (6 bases). Germline assignment: CDR1 SGHNT and CDR2 YYREEE (reference sequence). Trimming removed 4 bases at V and 9 bases at J, with 20 bases between. CDR3 size: 16 residues. This CDR3 is CASSDGGHPGGSPLHF. The CDR3 bases are TGTGCCAGCAGCGACGGGGGACACCCGGGGGGTTCACCCCTCCACTTT.

The genes are TRBV7-9 and TRBJ1-1; the D is unclear. Germline CDR1 reads SEHNR; CDR2 reads FQNEAQ (reference sequence). V was trimmed by 4 bases and J by 6 bases, leaving 9 bases between them. There are 12 residues in the CDR3. CDR3 sequence (DNA): TGTGCCAGCAGCTCCACCCCCGCTGAAGCTTTCTTT. Its protein product is CASSSTPAEAFF.

This clone was detected once. The rearrangement links TRBV5-4 to TRBJ2-1; TRBD2 agrees at 7 bases. Germline-derived CDR1 and CDR2 are SGHNT and YYREEE (reference sequence). The CDR3 spans 14 residues. Germline trimming cut 0 bases from V and 7 bases from J; bases unmatched to any gene: 4. The CDR3 nucleotides read TGTGCCAGCAGCTTGGTGACGGGGGGAAATGAGCAGTTCTTC. Protein product: CASSLVTGGNEQFF.